This TCR beta chain was identified during a study of CXCR3-negative and CXCR3-positive naive CD8 T cells. Background on the study: Overall TRB read output was 120 million to 150 million, and each library contained about 1.5 +/- 0.3 million reads.

The CDR3 is made up of 15 amino acids. Study-level points and caveats: When CXCR3-positive naive cells were set against CXCR3-negative naive cells, the former had more hydrophobic TRB CDR3s. For the naive subsets, surface CD5 was similar, and TCR strength was inferred from TRB CDR3 properties. Whereas memory cells differed, naive CXCR3-negative and CXCR3-positive cells shared similar TRBV-TRBJ usage.

The authors prepared UMI-labeled TRB cDNA libraries by 5' RACE. For each CDR3 protein, TCRdb gives one entry from its re-call of the 5' RACE reads, without DNA. Its table records just over 60,000 distinct CDR3 sequences. Concerning this clonotype itself: The antigen is undetermined.

The clonotype was recovered from a human donor in good health. Some clones in this sample may be carry-over from other donors' samples. Sequenced material: naive CXCR3- CD8+ T cells from blood. Documented subset: CD45RO-CCR7+CD27+CD95- naive CD8+ T cells lacking CXCR3 (TNR3-). This chain uses TRBV12-3 or TRBV12-4 with TRBJ2-3; TCRdb names TRBD2, which stays unverified in the absence of DNA. CDR3: CASSRSGGAPDTQYF.